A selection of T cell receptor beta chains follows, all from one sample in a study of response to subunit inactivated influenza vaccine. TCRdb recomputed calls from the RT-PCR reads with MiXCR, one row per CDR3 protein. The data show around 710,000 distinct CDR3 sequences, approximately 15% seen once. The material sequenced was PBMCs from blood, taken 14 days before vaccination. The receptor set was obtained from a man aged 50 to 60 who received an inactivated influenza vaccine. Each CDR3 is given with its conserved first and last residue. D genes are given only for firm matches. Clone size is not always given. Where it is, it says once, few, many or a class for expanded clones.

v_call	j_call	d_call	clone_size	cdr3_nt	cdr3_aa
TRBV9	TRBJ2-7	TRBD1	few	TGTGCCAGCAGCCGAGCGGGACAGGGTTCCTACGAGCAGTACTTC	CASSRAGQGSYEQYF
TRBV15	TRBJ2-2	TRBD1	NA	TGTGCCACCAGCAGGGGGGACAGGGTCGTCGCCGGGGAGCTGTTTTTT	CATSRGDRVVAGELFF
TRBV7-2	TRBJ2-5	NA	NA	TGTGCCAGCAGGCCGCGCGCCAACAGAGAAGAGACCCAGTACTTC	CASRPRANREETQYF
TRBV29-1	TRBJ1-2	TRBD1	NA	TGCAGCGTCCGAGGGTCCGGAGGGGGCGAAGGCGGCTACACCTTC	CSVRGSGGGEGGYTF
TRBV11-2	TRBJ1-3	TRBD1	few	TGTGCCAGCAGCTTGGGACAGGGGATATACAACTCTGGAAACACCATATATTTT	CASSLGQGIYNSGNTIYF
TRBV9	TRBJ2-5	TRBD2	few	TGTGCCAGCAGCGTACTAGCGGGCTTGGGGCAAGAGACCCAGTACTTC	CASSVLAGLGQETQYF
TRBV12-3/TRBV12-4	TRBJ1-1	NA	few	TGTGCCAGCAGTTTCCCAGGGTTAGAAGCTTTCTTT	CASSFPGLEAFF
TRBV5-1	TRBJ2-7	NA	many	TGCGCCAGCAGCTTATCGACTAGTTCCTACGAGCAGTACTTC	CASSLSTSSYEQYF
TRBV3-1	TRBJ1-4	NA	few	TGTGCCAGCAGCCAAGATTTCCCCGGCGGGGATGCAGGGGAAAAACTGTTTTTT	CASSQDFPGGDAGEKLFF
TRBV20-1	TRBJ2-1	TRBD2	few	TGCAGTGCTAGAGATTGGGCGAGCGGGAGATTAAATGAGCAGTTCTTC	CSARDWASGRLNEQFF
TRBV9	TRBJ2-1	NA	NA	TGTGCCAGCAGCCCTAGCGCTACCGGGATGTACAATGAGCAGTTCTTC	CASSPSATGMYNEQFF
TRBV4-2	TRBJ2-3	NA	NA	TGTGCCAGCAGCCAAGCTCTCTTAGCCCGGGATACGCAGTATTTT	CASSQALLARDTQYF
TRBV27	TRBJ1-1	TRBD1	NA	TGTGCCAGCAGTTCCCGGACAGGGTTCACTGAAGCTTTCTTT	CASSSRTGFTEAFF
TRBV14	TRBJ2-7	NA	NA	TGTGCCAGCAGCCTAGGGGGATCTGCCTCCTACGAGCAGTACTTC	CASSLGGSASYEQYF
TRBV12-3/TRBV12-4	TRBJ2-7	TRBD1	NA	TGTGCCAGCAGTTCCCCGATAGGGGGCGACGAGCAGTACTTC	CASSSPIGGDEQYF
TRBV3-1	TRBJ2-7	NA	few	TGTGCCAGCAGCCGTCAGGGGGGGACGTACGAGCAGTACTTC	CASSRQGGTYEQYF
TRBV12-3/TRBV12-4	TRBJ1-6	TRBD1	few	TGTGCCAGCAGTGAGCTACAGGGGGGAATCTCACCCCTCCACTTT	CASSELQGGISPLHF